Below, one TCR beta chain is given with its context. As originally analysed: Amplification from reference gene primers served as the basis for estimated nucleated cell counts. The data were produced by immunoSEQ multiplex PCR, yet TCRdb's version contains in-frame clones alone and is incomplete. V and J calls and clone size come straight from that table; D and trimming were deduced from the DNA. The sample has about 150,000 clones; over 75% are singletons. The data derive from a study of blood T cell repertoires in COVID-19. Whole-study context: Some COVID-19 samples were acute and others convalescent; all came from the United States, Italy and Spain.

The trim removed 5 bases at V and 7 bases at J, leaving 8 bases unmatched. Germline lookup yields CDR1 MNHEY and CDR2 SVGAGI. This CDR3 region has 14 residues. The sequenced sample was peripheral blood. The receptor was isolated from a human donor in a cohort sampled during active COVID-19. The rearrangement uses TRBV6-5 and TRBJ1-2, with TRBD1 matching over 9 bases. In DNA, the CDR3 is TGTGCCAGCAGTACGGACAGGGACAGGGCTGGCTACACCTTC. This gives the protein CASSTDRDRAGYTF.